This is a list of T cell receptor beta chains from one sample in a study of molecular identifiers for immune sequencing clone quantification. TCRdb analysed the PCR reads with MiXCR anew, one entry per CDR3 protein. The sample consists of 85,000 to 100,000 distinct CDR3 sequences, 20% to 25% of them appearing once. The sequenced sample consisted of naive CD8+ T cells from blood, with Jurkat cell RNA spiked in. These receptors were collected from a human donor in good health. Some libraries in this study had Jurkat cell RNA spiked in. CDR3s leave out the opening cysteine and the closing phenylalanine or tryptophan. A D gene is named only where the DNA matches it firmly. The size field is filled for only some rows; it gives once, few, many or a size class.

clone size	V gene	D gene	J gene	CDR3 protein
many	TRBV9	.	TRBJ2-3	ASSVGRAGGTDTQY
.	TRBV29-1	.	TRBJ2-5	SDVLLQGEETQY
many	TRBV28	.	TRBJ2-7	ASSFLRADEQY
many	TRBV6-5	TRBD1	TRBJ2-7	ASSPGQGGEQY
many	TRBV11-2	.	TRBJ2-5	ASSPLIVETQY
.	TRBV18	TRBD1	TRBJ2-2	ASSTEDRALLSGELF
.	TRBV27	TRBD2	TRBJ2-5	ASTSLAGGWETQY
many	TRBV7-9	.	TRBJ1-1	ASSLEVGVFAEAF
many	TRBV28	.	TRBJ1-5	ASSPTGRQPQH
few	TRBV6-2/TRBV6-3	.	TRBJ2-7	ASVGRGYEQY
many	TRBV5-4	TRBD2	TRBJ2-3	ASSPAGTREGDTQY
many	TRBV7-9	.	TRBJ2-3	ASSLAGDSTDTQY
once	TRBV19	.	TRBJ2-4	VSSIPPAENIQY
many	TRBV7-2	.	TRBJ1-1	ASSPTDRTKNTEAF
many	TRBV7-8	TRBD1	TRBJ1-5	ASSSKYRGPNQPQH
.	TRBV6-5	.	TRBJ2-2	ASSYGGYTGELF
few	TRBV9	TRBD1	TRBJ2-5	ASSSGTGKYGETQY
few	TRBV11-2	TRBD1	TRBJ2-7	ASSLTRTGGSYEQY
many	TRBV6-2/TRBV6-3	TRBD1	TRBJ2-6	ASSHGSRMDREYSGANVLT
many	TRBV9	TRBD1	TRBJ1-1	ASSEQGQGGTEAF
many	TRBV29-1	.	TRBJ2-7	SVSDSLEQY